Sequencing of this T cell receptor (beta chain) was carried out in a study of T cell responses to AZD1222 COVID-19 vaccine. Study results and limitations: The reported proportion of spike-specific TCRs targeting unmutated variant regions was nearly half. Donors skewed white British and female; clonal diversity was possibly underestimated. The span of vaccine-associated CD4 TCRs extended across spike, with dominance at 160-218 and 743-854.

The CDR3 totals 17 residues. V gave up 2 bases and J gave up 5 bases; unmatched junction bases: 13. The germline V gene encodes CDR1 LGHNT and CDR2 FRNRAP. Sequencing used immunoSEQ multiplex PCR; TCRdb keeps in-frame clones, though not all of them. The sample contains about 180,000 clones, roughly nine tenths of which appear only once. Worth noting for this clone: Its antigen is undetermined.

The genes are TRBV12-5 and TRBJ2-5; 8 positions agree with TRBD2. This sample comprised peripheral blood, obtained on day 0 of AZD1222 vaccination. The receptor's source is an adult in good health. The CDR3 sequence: CASGLTLAGTHDETQYF. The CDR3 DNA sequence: TGTGCTAGTGGTTTGACGTTAGCGGGAACCCACGATGAGACCCAGTACTTC.